This T cell receptor (beta chain) was sequenced for a study of patients and donors after allogeneic stem cell transplantation. This CDR3 comprises 15 residues. The germline V gene encodes CDR1 SGHTA and CDR2 FQGNSA. V trimming: 5 bases; J trimming: 5 bases; junction bases outside the gene matches: 12. TCRdb re-analysed the RT-PCR reads in MiXCR, keeping a single row per CDR3 protein. The repertoire consists of some 1,500 distinct CDR3 sequences, with 3.7% occurring once and the leading ten covering around 12%. This clonotype appeared a few times. The V and J genes are TRBV7-2 and TRBJ2-7; 7 bases are shared with TRBD1. Sequencing used blood, either unsorted or a sorted T cell fraction (not recorded which). The source of this sequence is a human donor who was either an allogeneic HSCT recipient or a stem cell or donor lymphocyte infusion donor (not recorded which). It is not recorded whose cells these are; they may come from a transplant donor. The CDR3 coding sequence is TGTGCCAGCAGCCCAACAGGGGCGGGTTACGACGAGCAGTACTTC. As protein: CASSPTGAGYDEQYF.